A single sample is the source of the 22 T cell receptor beta chains below, sequenced in a study of radiation and T cells in renal cell carcinoma. The time point is: blood 2 weeks post-SBRT. Treatment meaning: 15 Gy SBRT to primary tumor, nephrectomy 4 weeks later. The data were produced by immunoSEQ multiplex PCR, yet TCRdb's version contains in-frame clones alone and is incomplete. The data show some 120,000 clones, around 89% seen once. The source was blood, collected from a patient whose treatment included radiotherapy and nephrectomy. All receptors come from a woman aged 70-85 years with renal cell carcinoma.

The CDR3 is CASSQEYEQYF. As DNA, the CDR3 is TGTGCCAGCAGCCAGGAGTACGAGCAGTACTTC. This chain links TRBV11-2 with TRBJ2-7; D unclear. V was shortened by 5 bases and J by 4 bases, with 6 bases between the two germline ends. This CDR3 is 11 amino acids long. CDR1 SGHAT and CDR2 FQNNGV come from the germline V gene.

The gene calls are TRBV30 and TRBJ2-5; 7 positions agree with TRBD2. Trimming at V came to 2 bases and at J to 2 bases, leaving 2 bases not matched to a gene. Per the germline V gene, CDR1 is GTSNPN and CDR2 is SVGIG (reference sequence). The CDR3 extends over 13 amino acids. CDR3 DNA: TGTGCCTGGAGTCGGCGGGGGCAAGAGACCCAGTACTTC. Translation: CAWSRRGQETQYF.

This clone has a single count. V usage is TRBV27 and J usage is TRBJ2-1; 13 bases match TRBD2. Trimming cost V 5 bases and J 8 bases; bases outside gene matches: 3. The CDR3 sequence is 14 residues long. From germline, CDR1 is MNHEY and CDR2 SMNVEV (reference sequence). Here the CDR3 DNA reads TGTGCCAGCAGTCGGACTAGCGGGGGCTATGAGCAGTTCTTC. It encodes CASSRTSGGYEQFF.

This clone was seen a handful of times. The J gene is TRBJ1-2, the V gene TRBV5-1, with D unresolved. Trimming cost V 0 bases and J 0 bases, with 12 bases left between them. Germline CDR1 reads SGHRS; CDR2 reads YFSETQ. This CDR3 comprises 16 residues. CDR3 residues: CASSLEPELTNYGYTF. The CDR3 DNA is TGCGCCAGCAGCTTGGAACCAGAGCTTACTAACTATGGCTACACCTTC. Looking up the rest from reference TRBV5-1 and TRBJ1-2 gives the full variable domain: KAGVTQTPRYLIKTRGQQVTLSCSPISGHRSVSWYQQTPGQGLQFLFEYFSETQRNKGNFPGRFSGRQFSNSRSEMNVSTLELGDSALYLCASSLEPELTNYGYTFGSGTRLTVV.

The rearrangement uses TRBV19 and TRBJ2-7; D is tentatively TRBD1 or TRBD2 (5 bases each). The CDR3 is 16 amino acids. Germline loops: CDR1 LNHDA, CDR2 SQIVND (reference sequence). Between the trimmed V and J ends, which lost 3 bases and 2 bases, there was a span of 17 bases. The CDR3 loop is CASSMGRAGRTYEQYF. For the CDR3, the DNA is TGTGCCAGTAGTATGGGTCGGGCAGGGAGAACCTACGAGCAGTACTTC.

This chain connects TRBV15 to TRBJ1-1; 7 positions agree with TRBD1. V lost 1 base and J lost 3; bases outside the gene matches: 2. The CDR3 contains 14 residues. The germline CDR1 and CDR2 sequences are LNHNV and YYDKDF (reference sequence). CDR3 nucleotide sequence: TGTGCCACCAGCAGAGGACAGGGCTACACTGAAGCTTTCTTT. Translation: CATSRGQGYTEAFF.

The gene calls are TRBV7-9 and TRBJ2-7; D not resolved. Germline V gives CDR1 SEHNR, CDR2 FQNEAQ (reference sequence). This CDR3 has 15 amino acids. The V gene lost 1 base and the J gene lost 0 bases, with 10 bases spanning the gap. Here the CDR3 reads CASSLGFDNSYEQYF. The CDR3 DNA reads as TGTGCCAGCAGCTTAGGTTTCGACAACTCCTACGAGCAGTACTTC.

The gene calls are TRBV6-6 and TRBJ2-5; D may be TRBD2 (6 bases). The CDR3 runs to 15 residues. Trimming left V 5 bases short and J 0 bases short, with 13 bases between. The germline gives CDR1 MNHNY, CDR2 SVGAGI (reference sequence). CDR3 sequence: CASSLQRANQETQYF. The DNA for the CDR3 is TGTGCCAGCAGTCTCCAGCGGGCCAACCAAGAGACCCAGTACTTC.

The genes are TRBV5-1 and TRBJ2-3, with D perhaps matching TRBD2 (6 bases). This CDR3 has 15 residues. CDR1 and CDR2 from the germline V gene are SGHRS and YFSETQ. The V gene lost 4 bases and the J gene lost 1 base, with 13 bases spanning the gap. CDR3 loop: CASSGGTWGTDTQYF. In DNA, the CDR3 is TGCGCCAGCAGCGGGGGGACTTGGGGCACAGATACGCAGTATTTT.

This chain joins TRBV10-3 and TRBJ1-2; weak D call: TRBD1 (6 bases). The germline V gene has CDR1 ENHRY and CDR2 SYGVKD. This CDR3 is 13 amino acids long. V was cut by 7 bases and J by 8 bases, with 17 bases left in between. CDR3 coding DNA: TGTGCCATCACCCAAGGGACAAACGGCGGCTACACCTTC. Translated, it gives CAITQGTNGGYTF.

The chain combines TRBV4-1 with TRBJ2-5; 7 bases match TRBD1. Germline V lookup: CDR1 MGHRA, CDR2 YSYEKL. With V trimmed by 4 bases and J by 3 bases, 2 bases remained unmatched. The CDR3 extends over 13 amino acids. CDR3 in DNA: TGCGCCAGCAGCCTAACAGGGGAAGAGACCCAGTACTTC. The encoded protein is CASSLTGEETQYF.

This chain joins TRBV2 and TRBJ1-1, with a possible D match to TRBD1 (5 bases). V was clipped by 0 bases and J by 0 bases, with 20 bases between them. Per the germline V gene, CDR1 is SNHLY and CDR2 is FYNNEI. The CDR3 has 19 residues. The DNA for the CDR3 is TGTGCCAGCAGTGAAGCGCTTCGCAGGGATTGGGTGATGAACACTGAAGCTTTCTTT. It codes for CASSEALRRDWVMNTEAFF.

The chain has TRBV10-3 and TRBJ2-7, with 9 bases lining up with TRBD1. The CDR3 totals 15 residues. V was clipped by 6 bases and J by 2 bases; unmatched bases: 8. The germline gives CDR1 ENHRY, CDR2 SYGVKD. CDR3 bases: TGTGCCATCAGGACGGGACAGGGTGGTCCCTACGAGCAGTACTTC. It is translated as CAIRTGQGGPYEQYF.

The chain employs TRBV9 and TRBJ1-2, with D unclear. The V gene lost 0 bases and the J gene lost 4 bases, with 10 bases spanning the gap. This CDR3 has 14 amino acids. The germline V gene encodes CDR1 SGDLS and CDR2 YYNGEE. The CDR3 spells CASSVEPASYGYTF. The CDR3 DNA is TGTGCCAGCAGCGTAGAACCGGCCTCCTATGGCTACACCTTC.

The genes are TRBV19 and TRBJ2-5; perhaps TRBD2 as D (7 bases). Looked up from germline, CDR1 is LNHDA and CDR2 is SQIVND (reference sequence). V gave up 5 bases and J gave up 4 bases, with 11 bases separating them. The CDR3 length is 13 residues. The CDR3 sequence: CASSRGAGETQYF. For the CDR3, the DNA is TGTGCCAGTAGTCGGGGGGCCGGAGAGACCCAGTACTTC.

The chain employs TRBV27 and TRBJ1-6; 9 nucleotides match TRBD1. The CDR3 has 14 amino acids. The germline gives CDR1 MNHEY, CDR2 SMNVEV (reference sequence). V trimming: 5 bases; J trimming: 10 bases; junction bases outside the gene matches: 6. CDR3 protein: CASSHGTGKSPLHF. The DNA for the CDR3 is TGTGCCAGCAGTCACGGGACAGGGAAGTCACCCCTCCACTTT.

The genes are TRBV5-8 and TRBJ2-7; 8 nucleotides align to TRBD1. From germline, CDR1 is SGHTS and CDR2 YDEGEE. The CDR3 runs 15 residues. V was pared by 4 bases and J by 0 bases, with 6 bases of the junction left unmatched. The CDR3 sequence is CASSDRQGSSYEQYF. The CDR3 region has the DNA TGTGCCAGCAGCGATCGACAGGGGAGCTCCTACGAGCAGTACTTC.

This clone was found a few times. This chain joins TRBV19 and TRBJ1-1, with a tentative D call TRBD1 (6 bases). The ends were cut back, 3 bases at V and 1 base at J, with 12 bases in the middle. Germline CDR1 reads LNHDA; CDR2 reads SQIVND (reference sequence). The CDR3 length is 15 residues. CDR3 sequence: CASSILGDTNTEAFF. In DNA, the CDR3 is TGTGCCAGTAGTATTCTTGGGGACACGAACACTGAAGCTTTCTTT. The full variable domain, its missing parts supplied by reference TRBV19 and TRBJ1-1, is DGGITQSPKYLFRKEGQNVTLSCEQNLNHDAMYWYRQDPGQGLRLIYYSQIVNDFQKGDIAEGYSVSREKKESFPLTVTSAQKNPTAFYLCASSILGDTNTEAFFGQGTRLTVV.

V usage is TRBV9 and J usage is TRBJ2-3; TRBD1 is a possible D gene (6 bases). Trimming shortened V by 3 bases and J by 4 bases, and 18 bases separated the two germline ends. Germline assignment: CDR1 SGDLS and CDR2 YYNGEE. The CDR3 has 16 residues. The CDR3: CASSEPGRGGADTQYF. The CDR3 bases are TGTGCCAGCAGCGAGCCCGGCAGGGGTGGCGCAGATACGCAGTATTTT.

This clone was recorded only once. The chain joins TRBV18 to TRBJ2-5; a weak D match, TRBD2 (6 bases). The CDR3 runs to 15 residues. The V and J ends lost 2 bases and 5 bases respectively, with 15 bases between them. CDR1 is KGHSH, CDR2 LQKENI, per germline. This CDR3 is CASSPVSGVGETQYF. Here the CDR3 DNA reads TGTGCCAGCTCACCAGTCTCGGGGGTAGGGGAGACCCAGTACTTC.

This chain connects TRBV7-9 to TRBJ1-2; D is undetermined. Germline CDR1 is SEHNR and CDR2 is FQNEAQ (reference sequence). V was shortened by 4 bases and J by 8 bases, with 8 bases between the two germline ends. The CDR3 sequence is 11 residues long. CDR3 region: CASSSQGGYTF. The CDR3 DNA sequence: TGTGCCAGCAGCTCCCAAGGGGGCTACACCTTC.

The chain employs TRBV30 and TRBJ2-1; 7 nucleotides match TRBD1. Germline assignment: CDR1 GTSNPN and CDR2 SVGIG (reference sequence). The CDR3 runs to 15 residues. Trimming took 4 bases from V and 7 from J; bases not matched to a gene: 13. The CDR3 DNA follows: TGTGCCTGGATTCTTAAGGGGGCCTTTCAAAATGAGCAGTTCTTC. It translates to CAWILKGAFQNEQFF.